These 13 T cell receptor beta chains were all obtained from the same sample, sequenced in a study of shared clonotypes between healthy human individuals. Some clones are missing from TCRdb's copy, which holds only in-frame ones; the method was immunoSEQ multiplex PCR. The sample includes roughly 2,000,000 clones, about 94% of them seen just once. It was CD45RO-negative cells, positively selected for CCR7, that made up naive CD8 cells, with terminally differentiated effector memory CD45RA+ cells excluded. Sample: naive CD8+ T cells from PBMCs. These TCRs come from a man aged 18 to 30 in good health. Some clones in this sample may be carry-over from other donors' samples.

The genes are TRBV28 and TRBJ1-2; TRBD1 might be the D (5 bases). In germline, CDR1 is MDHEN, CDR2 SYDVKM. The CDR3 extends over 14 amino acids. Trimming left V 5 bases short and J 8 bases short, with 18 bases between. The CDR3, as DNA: TGTGCCAGCAGTCCCCAGGGTTTCGGGGGGGGCTACACCTTC. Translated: CASSPQGFGGGYTF.

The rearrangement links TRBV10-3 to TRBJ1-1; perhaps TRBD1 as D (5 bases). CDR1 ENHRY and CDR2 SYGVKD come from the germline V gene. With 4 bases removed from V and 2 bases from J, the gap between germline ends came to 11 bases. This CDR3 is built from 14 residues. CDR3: CAISGGRENTEAFF. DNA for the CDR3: TGTGCCATCAGTGGGGGACGGGAAAACACTGAAGCTTTCTTT.

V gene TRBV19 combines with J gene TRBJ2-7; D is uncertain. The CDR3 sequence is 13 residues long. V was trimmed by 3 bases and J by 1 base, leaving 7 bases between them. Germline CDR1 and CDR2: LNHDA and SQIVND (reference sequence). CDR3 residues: CASSIMRSYEQYF. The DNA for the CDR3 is TGTGCCAGTAGTATTATGAGGTCCTACGAGCAGTACTTC.

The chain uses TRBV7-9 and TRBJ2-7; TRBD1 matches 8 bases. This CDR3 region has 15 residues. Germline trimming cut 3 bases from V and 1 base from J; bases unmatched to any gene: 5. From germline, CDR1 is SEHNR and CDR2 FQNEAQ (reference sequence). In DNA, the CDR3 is TGTGCCAGCAGCTTTTCGGACAGGGCGTCCTACGAGCAGTACTTC. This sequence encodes CASSFSDRASYEQYF.

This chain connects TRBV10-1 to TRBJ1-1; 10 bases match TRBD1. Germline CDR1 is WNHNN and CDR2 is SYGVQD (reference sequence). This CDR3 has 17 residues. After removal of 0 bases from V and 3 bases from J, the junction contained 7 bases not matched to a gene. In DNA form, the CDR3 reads TGCGCCAGCAGTGAGTCGACCGACAGGGGGCCTGACACTGAAGCTTTCTTT. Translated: CASSESTDRGPDTEAFF.

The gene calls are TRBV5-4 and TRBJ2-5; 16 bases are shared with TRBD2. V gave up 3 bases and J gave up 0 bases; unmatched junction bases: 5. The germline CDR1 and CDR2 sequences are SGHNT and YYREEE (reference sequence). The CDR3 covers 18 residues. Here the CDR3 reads CASSSGTSGRAHQETQYF. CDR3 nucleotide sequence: TGTGCCAGCAGCTCCGGGACTAGCGGGAGGGCCCACCAAGAGACCCAGTACTTC.

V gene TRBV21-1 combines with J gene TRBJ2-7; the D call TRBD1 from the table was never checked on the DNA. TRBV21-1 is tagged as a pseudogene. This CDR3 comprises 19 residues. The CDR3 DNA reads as TGTGCCAGCAGCAAAGTGGCATCGGGAGACAGGGCCGAACCCTACGAGCAGTACTTC. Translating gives CASSKVASGDRAEPYEQYF.

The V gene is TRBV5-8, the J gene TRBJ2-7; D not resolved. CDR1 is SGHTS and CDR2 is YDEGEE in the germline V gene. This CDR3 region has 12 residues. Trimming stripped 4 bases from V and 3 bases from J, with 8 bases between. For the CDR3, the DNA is TGTGCCAGCAGCCGAGGCCGCTACGAGCAGTACTTC. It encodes CASSRGRYEQYF. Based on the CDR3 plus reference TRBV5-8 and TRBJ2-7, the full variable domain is EAGVTQSPTHLIKTRGQQATLRCSPISGHTSVYWYQQALGLGLQFLLWYDEGEERNRGNFPPRFSGRQFPNYSSELNVNALELEDSALYLCASSRGRYEQYFGPGTRLTVT.

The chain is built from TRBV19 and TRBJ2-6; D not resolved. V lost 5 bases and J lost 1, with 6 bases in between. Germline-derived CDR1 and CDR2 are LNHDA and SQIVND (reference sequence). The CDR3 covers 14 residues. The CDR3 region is CASSWDSGANVLTF. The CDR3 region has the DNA TGTGCCAGTAGTTGGGATTCTGGGGCCAACGTCCTGACTTTC.

CDR3 loop: CASSYGVGSGYGYTF. In DNA form, the CDR3 reads TGTGCCAGCAGTTACGGGGTAGGGTCGGGGTATGGCTACACCTTC. The chain combines TRBV6-5 with TRBJ1-2; D call uncertain. Germline loops: CDR1 MNHEY, CDR2 SVGAGI. Trimming removed 2 bases at V and 5 bases at J, with 15 bases between. The CDR3 length is 15 residues.

The CDR3 is CASSVGGGGNGELFF. CDR3 nucleotides: TGTGCCAGCAGCGTAGGTGGCGGGGGCAACGGGGAGCTGTTTTTT. The chain carries TRBV9 and TRBJ2-2; D is possibly TRBD2 (7 bases). Germline CDR1 is SGDLS and CDR2 is YYNGEE. The V end lost 0 bases, the J end lost 7 bases, and 13 bases lay between the germline ends. The CDR3 sequence is 15 residues long.

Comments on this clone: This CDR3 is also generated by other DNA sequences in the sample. The CDR3 DNA is TGTGCCAGCAGCTTCGGGGGGGCCCGGGAGACCCAGTACTTC. This codes for CASSFGGARETQYF. The V and J genes are TRBV7-9 and TRBJ2-5; 8 nucleotides match TRBD2. Germline V gene sequence: CDR1 SEHNR, CDR2 FQNEAQ (reference sequence). The V gene end was trimmed by 3 bases and the J gene end by 5 bases; junction bases not matched to a gene: 5. This CDR3 has 14 residues.

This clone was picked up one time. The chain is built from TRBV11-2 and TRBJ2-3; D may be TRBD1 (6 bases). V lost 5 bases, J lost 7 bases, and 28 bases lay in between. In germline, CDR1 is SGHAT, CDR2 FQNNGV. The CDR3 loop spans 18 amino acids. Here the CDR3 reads CASSPRQDPPGFFHTQYF. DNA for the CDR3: TGTGCCAGCAGCCCGCGACAGGACCCACCGGGTTTTTTCCATACGCAGTATTTT.